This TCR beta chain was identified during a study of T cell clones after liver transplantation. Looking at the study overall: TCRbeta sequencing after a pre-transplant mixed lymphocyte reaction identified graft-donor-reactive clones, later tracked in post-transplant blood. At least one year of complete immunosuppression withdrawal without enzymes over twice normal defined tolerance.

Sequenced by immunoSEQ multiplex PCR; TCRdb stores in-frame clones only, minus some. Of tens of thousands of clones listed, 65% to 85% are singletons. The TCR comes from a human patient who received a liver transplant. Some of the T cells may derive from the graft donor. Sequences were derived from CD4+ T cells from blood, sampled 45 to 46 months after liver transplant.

For the CDR3, the DNA is TGTGCCAGCAGTGGGACAGGGGGCCGAAGTGAAAAACTGTTTTTT. Translation: CASSGTGGRSEKLFF. This chain connects TRBV6-1 to TRBJ1-4, with TRBD1 matching 11 bases. With 4 bases clipped from V and 7 bases from J, the junction kept 5 bases outside the gene matches. Germline V gene lookup returns CDR1 MNHNS and CDR2 SASEGT. This CDR3 region has 15 residues.